Shown below are 26 T cell receptor beta chains from a single sample sequenced in a study of tumour-infiltrating T cells in Burkitt lymphoma. Generated by immunoSEQ multiplex PCR, the TCRdb table keeps only in-frame clones and is missing some. Among under 4,000 clones, more than 13% were seen once, and the ten largest hold over 20%. Input material: tumor tissue. The receptors here all came from a human donor with Burkitt lymphoma.

The rearrangement joins TRBV30 to TRBJ1-2; a possible D gene is TRBD1 (5 bases). The V end lost 1 base, the J end lost 5 bases, and 14 bases lay between the germline ends. There are 14 residues in the CDR3. Per the germline V gene, CDR1 is GTSNPN and CDR2 is SVGIG (reference sequence). The CDR3 bases are TGTGCCTGGAGTGCTAGGGGTTTTGGGTATGGCTACACCTTC. Residues: CAWSARGFGYGYTF.

The gene calls are TRBV7-9 and TRBJ2-5, with 9 bases that match TRBD2. Germline trimming cut 5 bases from V and 3 bases from J; bases unmatched to any gene: 4. Germline CDR1 SEHNR, CDR2 FQNEAQ (reference sequence). The CDR3 has 14 amino acids. CDR3 sequence: CASSPTSGEETQYF. The CDR3 nucleotides read TGTGCCAGCAGCCCGACTAGCGGAGAAGAGACCCAGTACTTC. Full variable domain (remainder filled in from reference TRBV7-9 and TRBJ2-5): DTGVSQNPRHKITKRGQNVTFRCDPISEHNRLYWYRQTLGQGPEFLTYFQNEAQLEKSRLLSDRFSAERPKGSFSTLEIQRTEQGDSAMYLCASSPTSGEETQYFGPGTRLLVL.

This clone showed up just a few times. The chain links TRBV5-6 to TRBJ1-2; D is unclear. CDR3 size: 14 residues. From germline, CDR1 is SGHDT and CDR2 YYEEEE. With 0 bases removed from V and 7 bases from J, the gap between germline ends came to 13 bases. The DNA of the CDR3 is TGTGCCAGCAGCTTGGACCACAGAACGGGTGGCTACACCTTC. Translation: CASSLDHRTGGYTF.

The chain has TRBV25-1 and TRBJ1-1; D may be TRBD1 (5 bases). V was pared by 1 base and J by 5 bases, with 11 bases between. Germline V lookup: CDR1 MGHDK, CDR2 SYGVNS. The CDR3 length is 14 residues. The CDR3 bases are TGTGCCAGCAGTGAATCCGGGGGATCGACTGAAGCTTTCTTT. This encodes CASSESGGSTEAFF.

This clone has more than one count but fewer than ten. V gene TRBV6-1 combines with J gene TRBJ2-2; no clear D gene. Trimming cost V 2 bases and J 0 bases, with 10 bases left between them. Germline V gives CDR1 MNHNS, CDR2 SASEGT. The CDR3 loop spans 16 amino acids. CDR3: CASSEILMTNTGELFF. CDR3 nucleotides: TGTGCCAGCAGTGAAATCCTCATGACGAACACCGGGGAGCTGTTTTTT.

This clone was found a few times. V is TRBV7-9 and J is TRBJ1-4, with D perhaps TRBD1 (5 bases). The CDR3 sequence is 13 residues long. The V end was cut by 5 bases, the J end by 5 bases, with 9 bases between. Germline V gene sequence: CDR1 SEHNR, CDR2 FQNEAQ (reference sequence). CDR3 DNA: TGTGCCAGCAGCCCGACAGCAAATGAAAAACTGTTTTTT. Translating gives CASSPTANEKLFF. The entire variable domain, with the rest obtained from reference TRBV7-9 and TRBJ1-4, is as follows: DTGVSQNPRHKITKRGQNVTFRCDPISEHNRLYWYRQTLGQGPEFLTYFQNEAQLEKSRLLSDRFSAERPKGSFSTLEIQRTEQGDSAMYLCASSPTANEKLFFGSGTQLSVL.

A few counts support this clone. The V and J genes are TRBV9 and TRBJ1-1; D unresolved. The CDR3 spans 14 residues. V lost 0 bases to trimming and J lost 2 bases, with 8 bases between them. Germline V CDR1 and CDR2: SGDLS, YYNGEE. The CDR3 here is CASSVGQYNTEAFF. The DNA for the CDR3 is TGTGCCAGCAGCGTAGGGCAATACAACACTGAAGCTTTCTTT.

The V gene is TRBV29-1, the J gene TRBJ2-1, with D possibly TRBD1 on 6 matching bases. The CDR3 is 14 residues long. Germline V gene data show CDR1 as SQVTM and CDR2 as ANQGSEA. V dropped 3 bases and J dropped 5 bases, with 14 bases sitting between them. The CDR3 sequence: CSVDRTVDHNEQFF. CDR3 coding DNA: TGCAGCGTTGATCGGACAGTCGACCACAATGAGCAGTTCTTC.

Only a few counts were recorded for this clone. The CDR3 region has the DNA TGTGCCAGCAGCCAAGGCTGGGGGACAAAACTGTTTTTT. Translated: CASSQGWGTKLFF. The chain joins TRBV14 to TRBJ1-4; tentative D call: TRBD1 (5 bases). The CDR3 consists of 13 residues. Germline V gene sequence: CDR1 SGHDN, CDR2 FVKESK. Trimming stripped 1 base from V and 10 bases from J, with 10 bases between.

A few counts support this clone. The chain joins TRBV18 to TRBJ1-5; a possible D gene is TRBD1 (6 bases). Germline CDR1 is KGHSH and CDR2 is LQKENI. V lost 2 bases and J lost 0, with 17 bases in between. The CDR3 is 18 residues long. CDR3 nucleotide sequence: TGTGCCAGCTCACCAAACAGGGTGAACGCTTATAGCAATCAGCCCCAGCATTTT. It translates to CASSPNRVNAYSNQPQHF.

This clone was observed a few times. The J gene is TRBJ2-2, the V gene TRBV5-1; 10 bases agree with TRBD2. Germline V gene sequence: CDR1 SGHRS, CDR2 YFSETQ. CDR3 length: 18 amino acids. With 3 bases clipped from V and 5 bases from J, the junction kept 13 bases outside the gene matches. The CDR3 spells CASSWMERGGLGTGELFF. CDR3 nucleotide sequence: TGCGCCAGCAGCTGGATGGAGCGGGGGGGCCTCGGGACCGGGGAGCTGTTTTTT.

This clone was counted between two and nine times. This chain connects TRBV28 to TRBJ2-3, with 9 bases fitting TRBD2. Germline CDR1 MDHEN, CDR2 SYDVKM. J was trimmed by 4 bases and V by 4 bases; bases with no gene match: 9. The CDR3 has 16 residues. CDR3 protein: CASSSLAGAPADTQYF. In DNA form, the CDR3 reads TGTGCCAGCAGTTCCTTAGCGGGAGCCCCGGCAGATACGCAGTATTTT.

The chain links TRBV7-8 to TRBJ1-1; D is uncertain. In germline, CDR1 is SGHVS, CDR2 FQNEAQ. CDR3 length: 13 residues. V lost 9 bases, J lost 5 bases, and 16 bases lay in between. The CDR3: CASTSGVGTEAFF. The DNA of the CDR3 is TGTGCCAGTACTTCTGGTGTTGGTACTGAAGCTTTCTTT. Full variable domain (rest looked up from reference TRBV7-8 and TRBJ1-1): GAGVSQSPRYKVAKRGQDVALRCDPISGHVSLFWYQQALGQGPEFLTYFQNEAQLDKSGLPSDRFFAERPEGSVSTLKIQRTQQEDSAVYLCASTSGVGTEAFFGQGTRLTVV.

The chain links TRBV27 to TRBJ1-1, with D possibly TRBD1 on 6 matching bases. V lost 2 bases and J lost 6, with 13 bases in between. Germline-derived CDR1 and CDR2 are MNHEY and SMNVEV (reference sequence). The CDR3 totals 14 residues. The CDR3 is CASSLQGSYAEAFF. The CDR3 coding sequence is TGTGCCAGCAGTTTACAGGGGTCATACGCTGAAGCTTTCTTT.

The gene calls are TRBV11-2 and TRBJ1-1; 12 positions agree with TRBD1. The CDR3 runs 16 residues. Trimming at V came to 3 bases and at J to 4 bases, leaving 6 bases not matched to a gene. Per germline, CDR1 SGHAT and CDR2 FQNNGV. The CDR3 region is CASSFLGTGGFTEAFF. CDR3 DNA: TGTGCCAGCAGCTTCTTAGGGACAGGGGGCTTCACTGAAGCTTTCTTT.

This clone was seen a few times. The chain uses TRBV5-1 and TRBJ2-2, with 7 bases identical to TRBD2. V lost 4 bases, J lost 4 bases, and 7 bases stayed unmatched. The CDR3 extends over 15 amino acids. Looked up from germline, CDR1 is SGHRS and CDR2 is YFSETQ. CDR3 loop: CASSAAGDFTGELFF. Here the CDR3 DNA reads TGCGCCAGCAGCGCGGCGGGGGACTTCACCGGGGAGCTGTTTTTT. Full variable domain (outside the CDR3, taken from reference TRBV5-1 and TRBJ2-2): KAGVTQTPRYLIKTRGQQVTLSCSPISGHRSVSWYQQTPGQGLQFLFEYFSETQRNKGNFPGRFSGRQFSNSRSEMNVSTLELGDSALYLCASSAAGDFTGELFFGEGSRLTVL.

In this sample, this clone turned up a few times. The chain joins TRBV6-5 to TRBJ1-1; D unresolved. V shed 2 bases and J shed 4 bases, with 8 bases lying between them. The germline V gene has CDR1 MNHEY and CDR2 SVGAGI. This CDR3 is 13 amino acids long. The CDR3 region is CASSYVPTTEAFF. CDR3 bases: TGTGCCAGCAGTTACGTCCCGACCACTGAAGCTTTCTTT.

About this clone itself: The junction and the germline gene differ at one end; a read error may be behind it. The CDR3 region is CASSHRGSSGRALYNKQFF. The CDR3 DNA reads TGTGCCAGCAGTCACCGGGGGTCTAGCGGGAGGGCCTTGTACAATAAGCAGTTCTTC. This chain connects TRBV7-9 to TRBJ2-1, with 12 bases fitting TRBD2. The length of the CDR3 is 19 residues. Germline-derived CDR1 and CDR2 are SEHNR and FQNEAQ (reference sequence).

A note on this clone: One end of the junction fails to match germline, which may point to a read error. This chain links TRBV11-2 with TRBJ2-7; no clear D. The CDR3 contains 15 residues. From germline, CDR1 is SGHAT and CDR2 FQNNGV. The CDR3, as DNA: TGTGCCAGCAACTTAGCCGGCCCTTTAGGTTCCGAGCAGTACTTC. Protein product: CASNLAGPLGSEQYF.

The chain has TRBV7-9 and TRBJ2-1; 8 bases agree with TRBD1. With 7 bases clipped from V and 0 bases from J, the junction kept 5 bases outside the gene matches. The germline V gene encodes CDR1 SEHNR and CDR2 FQNEAQ (reference sequence). The CDR3 consists of 15 residues. CDR3 in amino acids: CASKQTGDSYNEQFF. The CDR3 coding sequence is TGTGCCAGCAAACAGACAGGGGACTCCTACAATGAGCAGTTCTTC.

The gene calls are TRBV6-5 and TRBJ1-1, with D maybe TRBD1 (5 bases). Germline values: CDR1 MNHEY, CDR2 SVGAGI. Trimming took 0 bases from V and 5 from J, leaving 13 bases between them. The CDR3 extends over 15 amino acids. CDR3 in DNA: TGTGCCAGCAGTTACTCTGGGGGGGAAGGTACTGAAGCTTTCTTT. The encoded protein is CASSYSGGEGTEAFF.

The chain joins TRBV28 to TRBJ2-7, with D perhaps TRBD1 (5 bases). V lost 5 bases, J lost 6 bases, and 14 bases lay in between. The V gene's germline CDR1 is MDHEN and CDR2 SYDVKM. CDR3 length equals 13 residues. The chain's CDR3 is CASSLEDSFEQYF. The CDR3 DNA follows: TGTGCCAGCAGTCTAGAAGACAGCTTCGAGCAGTACTTC.

CDR3 in amino acids: CASSFNCHSGNTIYF. CDR3 nucleotides: TGTGCCAGCAGCTTCAACTGCCACTCTGGAAACACCATATATTTT. This chain uses TRBV5-7 with TRBJ1-3; D ambiguous. Being an ORF, TRBV5-7 has a function that is uncertain. This CDR3 contains 15 residues. Trimming cost V 2 bases and J 0 bases, with 9 bases left between them.

This clone turned up a few times. V and J are TRBV28 and TRBJ2-7; the D is unclear. The CDR3 spans 12 residues. CDR1 is MDHEN and CDR2 is SYDVKM in the germline V gene. V was pared by 3 bases and J by 4 bases, with 7 bases between. The CDR3 DNA reads as TGTGCCAGCAGTTTCACAAGGTACGAGCAGTACTTC. Translating gives CASSFTRYEQYF.

The V gene is TRBV7-9, the J gene TRBJ1-6; 7 nucleotides match TRBD1. The CDR3 is made up of 14 amino acids. Germline lookup yields CDR1 SEHNR and CDR2 FQNEAQ (reference sequence). The V and J ends lost 3 bases and 8 bases, in that order; junction bases with no gene match: 4. This chain's CDR3 is CASSLGTVDSPLHF. The CDR3 nucleotides read TGTGCCAGCAGCTTGGGGACAGTAGATTCACCCCTCCACTTT.

This rearrangement joins TRBV7-9 to TRBJ2-7; D is ambiguous. The V gene lost 0 bases and the J gene lost 5 bases, with 5 bases spanning the gap. The length of the CDR3 is 12 residues. The germline V gene has CDR1 SEHNR and CDR2 FQNEAQ (reference sequence). The DNA for the CDR3 is TGTGCCAGCAGCTTAGCTTGGGACGAGCAGTACTTC. This encodes CASSLAWDEQYF. The full variable domain, with the rest looked up from reference TRBV7-9 and TRBJ2-7, is DTGVSQNPRHKITKRGQNVTFRCDPISEHNRLYWYRQTLGQGPEFLTYFQNEAQLEKSRLLSDRFSAERPKGSFSTLEIQRTEQGDSAMYLCASSLAWDEQYFGPGTRLTVT.